This record covers a single TCR beta chain. The CDR3 has 14 amino acids. V was clipped by 8 bases and J by 6 bases; unmatched bases: 10. CDR1 SGHDN and CDR2 FVKESK come from the germline V gene. These data belong to a study of T cell clones after liver transplantation. Overall study context: Samples came from ITN030ST, which attempted immunosuppression withdrawal within 2 years of liver transplantation. A pre-transplant mixed lymphocyte reaction with TCRbeta sequencing defined graft-donor-reactive clones followed in post-transplant blood. HCV positivity affected three of eight recipients; the rest lacked autoimmune or viral indications.

CD3+CD4+ and CD3+CD8+ cells were FACS-sorted from thawed unstimulated PBMCs. Measured with immunoSEQ multiplex PCR; TCRdb has only the in-frame clones, and not every one. The sample includes over 15,000 clones, around 81% of them seen just once. The material sequenced was CD8+ T cells from blood, taken about 50 months after liver transplant. The TCR was taken from a human patient who received a liver transplant. Some T cells may be graft donor cells. V is TRBV14 and J is TRBJ2-7; 10 positions agree with TRBD1. The CDR3 DNA sequence: TGTGCCAGCGGCCCCGGGACAGGGGTCAGCGAGCAGTACTTC. It translates to CASGPGTGVSEQYF.